This record looks at one T cell receptor beta chain sequence and its context. Looked up from germline, CDR1 is LGHNA and CDR2 is YSLEER. V lost 1 base and J lost 5; bases outside the gene matches: 8. The length of the CDR3 is 15 residues. This entry is derived from a study of blood T cell repertoires in COVID-19. Study-wide context: Samples came from the United States, Italy and Spain, spanning acute and convalescent COVID-19. PBMCs, B-cell-depleted T cells, or T cells were the source of the cDNA or gDNA that made up the material.

Sequencing used immunoSEQ multiplex PCR; TCRdb keeps in-frame clones, though not all of them. This sample has over 300,000 clones, with more than 70% found just once. This TCR came from a woman between 45 and 60 years old with acute or convalescent COVID-19. V gene TRBV4-3 combines with J gene TRBJ2-7; 7 bases are shared with TRBD2. The source material was peripheral blood. The CDR3 spells CASSQGRGSGDEQYF. The DNA of the CDR3 is TGCGCCAGCAGCCAAGGACGAGGGAGCGGGGACGAGCAGTACTTC.